The rows below give T cell receptor beta chains drawn from one sample of a study of shared clonotypes between healthy human individuals. The data were produced by immunoSEQ multiplex PCR, yet TCRdb's version contains in-frame clones alone and is incomplete. Of over 1.5 million clones in the sample, approximately 98% are singletons; the top ten hold less than 0.55%. The sequencing input was naive CD4+ T cells sorted from blood. These TCRs come from a man aged 25 to 45 in good health. CDR3s include the opening cysteine and the closing phenylalanine or tryptophan. A D gene is named only where the DNA matches it firmly. Size tells how often a clone was seen (once, few, many) or the class of an expanded clone, and some rows leave it out.

TRBV21-1,-,TRBJ1-1,-,TGTGCCAGCAGCAAAGACAGGGCCACTGAAGCTTTCTTT,CASSKDRATEAFF
TRBV27,-,TRBJ2-1,TRBD2,TGTGCCAGCAGGACTAGCGGGAGACATGAGCAGTTCTTC,CASRTSGRHEQFF
TRBV11-3,-,TRBJ1-1,-,TGTGCCAGCAGCTTAGACGGCAGCACTGAAGCTTTCTTT,CASSLDGSTEAFF
TRBV7-9,-,TRBJ2-7,-,TGTGCCAGCAGCTTAAATAGCATGGGCAGGGGCGACGAGCAGTACTTC,CASSLNSMGRGDEQYF
TRBV30,once,TRBJ2-7,-,TGTGCCTGGAGTGTACGAAGGGCTCTCGAGCAGTACTTC,CAWSVRRALEQYF
TRBV5-1,-,TRBJ1-4,-,TGCGCCAGCAGCCCAACCCCAAGCGGGGCAGGTGACAATGAAAAACTGTTTTTT,CASSPTPSGAGDNEKLFF
TRBV18,-,TRBJ2-2,TRBD2,TGTGCCAGCTCGTATCTTGGACTAGCGGGACGGACCGGGGAGCTGTTTTTT,CASSYLGLAGRTGELFF
TRBV5-1,-,TRBJ2-7,-,TGCGCCAGCAGCTTGGGAGGTTCCAACACTGTAGACGAGCAGTACTTC,CASSLGGSNTVDEQYF
TRBV7-9,-,TRBJ2-2,-,TGTGCCAGCAGCCTTTCGAGTACCGGGGAGCTGTTTTTT,CASSLSSTGELFF
TRBV28,-,TRBJ2-7,TRBD1,TGTGCCAGCCTCGGACAGGGGATGTCGGAGCAGTACTTC,CASLGQGMSEQYF
TRBV7-3,-,TRBJ1-1,-,TGTGCCAGCAGCTTTGGAGCGTTGGGTGAAGCTTTCTTT,CASSFGALGEAFF
TRBV6-5,-,TRBJ2-5,-,TGTGCCAGCAGTTACTCGAAAGTTCCCGTTGAGACCCAGTACTTC,CASSYSKVPVETQYF
TRBV19,-,TRBJ1-4,TRBD1,TGTGCCAGTACCACGACAGGGTTTGCAACTAATGAAAAACTGTTTTTT,CASTTTGFATNEKLFF
TRBV7-2,-,TRBJ2-2,-,TGTGCCAGCAGCCCCCGTCAAAGGACCGGGGAGCTGTTTTTT,CASSPRQRTGELFF
TRBV7-2,-,TRBJ1-2,-,TGTGCCAGCAGCTTAGTACGGGGTGTCTATGGCTACACCTTC,CASSLVRGVYGYTF
TRBV28,-,TRBJ2-7,-,TGTGCCAGCAGGGTCCGGGAAAGCTCCTACGAGCAGTACTTC,CASRVRESSYEQYF
TRBV18,-,TRBJ2-2,-,TGTGCCAGCTCACCAGGTCCGTGGCGTTCGAACACCGGGGAGCTGTTTTTT,CASSPGPWRSNTGELFF
TRBV28,-,TRBJ2-7,-,TGTGCCAGCAGTTCGTCCAAGGACAGATTCTCCTACGAGCAGTACTTC,CASSSSKDRFSYEQYF
TRBV9,-,TRBJ2-2,-,TGTGCCAGCAGCGTAGTTAGGGAGAACACCGGGGAGCTGTTTTTT,CASSVVRENTGELFF
TRBV7-9,-,TRBJ1-1,-,TGTGCCAGCAGCTTAGCCGTCAGGGATAACACTGAAGCTTTCTTT,CASSLAVRDNTEAFF
TRBV6-5,-,TRBJ2-3,TRBD2,TGTGCCAGCAGTTACGCCGGGACTAGCGGGAGGGTTACGCAGTATTTT,CASSYAGTSGRVTQYF
TRBV13,-,TRBJ2-2,-,TGTGCCAGCAGCTTTACCTACACCGGGGAGCTGTTTTTT,CASSFTYTGELFF
TRBV27,-,TRBJ2-1,TRBD1,TGTGCCAGCAGTTCTCCGGGACAGGGAGACAATGAGCAGTTCTTC,CASSSPGQGDNEQFF
TRBV29-1,-,TRBJ2-4,TRBD1,TGCAGCGTTGCGGGACAGGGGCATTTAGCCAAAAACATTCAGTACTTC,CSVAGQGHLAKNIQYF
TRBV10-3,-,TRBJ1-2,-,TGTGCCATCAGTCCAGGCCTAATCTATGGCTACACCTTC,CAISPGLIYGYTF
TRBV5-1,-,TRBJ1-2,-,TGCGCCAGCAGCTTGGCCCGGACGGGAAACTATGGCTACACCTTC,CASSLARTGNYGYTF
TRBV18,-,TRBJ2-1,TRBD1,TGTGCCAGCTCACTGGACAGGGGAGGCACCTACAATGAGCAGTTCTTC,CASSLDRGGTYNEQFF
TRBV7-2,-,TRBJ2-7,-,TGTGCCAGCAGCTTAGGAGGGGTCTCCTACGAGCAGTACTTC,CASSLGGVSYEQYF
TRBV27,once,TRBJ2-7,-,TGTGCCAGCAGGTTATACGGGGATTCCTACGAGCAGTACTTC,CASRLYGDSYEQYF
TRBV6-5,-,TRBJ1-2,-,TGTGCCAGCACCCTCGGGGTTTCTTATGGCTACACCTTC,CASTLGVSYGYTF
TRBV12-2,-,TRBJ2-7,-,TGTGCAAGTCGCTTAGCGGACGGGCAAGCCTACGAGCAGTACTTC,CASRLADGQAYEQYF
TRBV5-1,-,TRBJ2-5,-,TGCGCCAGCAGCTTTAGGACACAAGAGACCCAGTACTTC,CASSFRTQETQYF
TRBV18,-,TRBJ2-1,-,TGTGCCAGCTCATTAAGGACTAGGCGCGAGGGGGATGAGCAGTTCTTC,CASSLRTRREGDEQFF
TRBV7-9,-,TRBJ1-2,-,TGTGCCAGCACCACCGGATGGGATGGCTACACCTTC,CASTTGWDGYTF
TRBV7-9,-,TRBJ1-1,-,TGTGCCAGCAGCTTTAAATCCCTTGAAGCTTTCTTT,CASSFKSLEAFF